Presented here are 5 T cell receptor beta chains from one specimen sequenced in a study of identical twins. MiXCR was run by TCRdb on the 5' RACE reads, yielding one entry per CDR3 protein. The sample has some 730,000 distinct CDR3 sequences, roughly 18% seen once. Another study also made use of these data, one on T cells expressing NK-cell markers.

The sequenced sample consisted of PBMCs. The receptors stem from a woman between 18 and 29 years old in good health.

In its sample, this clonotype was seen a few times. V and J are TRBV6-1 and TRBJ2-7, with 9 bases aligning to TRBD1. Unmatched junction bases numbered 12, after V lost 6 bases and J lost 6 bases. The CDR3 contains 15 residues. CDR1 MNHNS and CDR2 SASEGT come from the germline V gene. The DNA of the CDR3 is TGTGCCAGCAGACAGACAGGGGGAAGGAGTCGCGAGCAGTACTTC. It specifies CASRQTGGRSREQYF.

V and J are TRBV12-3 or TRBV12-4 and TRBJ2-3; 9 bases are a match to TRBD1. The V and J ends lost 0 bases and 4 bases, in that order; junction bases with no gene match: 8. The CDR3 is made up of 17 amino acids. In nucleotides, the CDR3 is TGTGCCAGCAGTTTAGCTTCCGGGACAGGGTACGCAGATACGCAGTATTTT. As protein: CASSLASGTGYADTQYF.

A few counts support this clonotype. V gene TRBV7-9 combines with J gene TRBJ1-3; D is uncertain. V lost 1 base and J 7 bases, leaving 5 bases between the germline ends. The germline V gene has CDR1 SEHNR and CDR2 FQNEAQ (reference sequence). CDR3 length equals 12 residues. As DNA, the CDR3 is TGTGCCAGCAGCTTAGGCAAGAACACCATATATTTT. Translation: CASSLGKNTIYF.

The rearrangement links TRBV5-5 to TRBJ2-2; D is possibly TRBD1 (6 bases). CDR1 is SGHKS and CDR2 is YYEKEE in the germline V gene (reference sequence). The CDR3 is made up of 16 amino acids. Trimming removed 3 bases at V and 5 bases at J, with 17 bases between. For the CDR3, the DNA is TGTGCCAGCAGCTCGATCACCGGGACAACAACCGGGGAGCTGTTTTTT. Translated: CASSSITGTTTGELFF.

This clonotype was seen more than once but under ten times. The chain recombines TRBV29-1 with TRBJ1-2, with 8 positions matching TRBD1. CDR3 length: 15 amino acids. CDR1 and CDR2 (germline): SQVTM, ANQGSEA. V lost 1 base and J lost 5; bases outside the gene matches: 9. In DNA form, the CDR3 reads TGCAGCGTTGAAGGGTCACAGGGGGTGACTTATGGCTACACCTTC. Residues: CSVEGSQGVTYGYTF.